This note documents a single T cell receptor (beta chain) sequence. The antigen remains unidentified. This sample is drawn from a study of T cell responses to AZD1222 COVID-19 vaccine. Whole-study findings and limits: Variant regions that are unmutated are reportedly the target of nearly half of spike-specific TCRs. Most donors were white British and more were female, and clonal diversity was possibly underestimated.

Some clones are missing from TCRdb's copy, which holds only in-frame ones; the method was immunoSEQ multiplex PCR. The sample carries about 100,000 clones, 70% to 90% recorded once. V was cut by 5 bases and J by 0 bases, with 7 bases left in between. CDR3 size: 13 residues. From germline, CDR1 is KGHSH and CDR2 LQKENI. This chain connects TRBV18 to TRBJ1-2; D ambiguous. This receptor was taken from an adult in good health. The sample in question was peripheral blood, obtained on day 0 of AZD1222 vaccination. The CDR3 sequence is CASSSPTNYGYTF. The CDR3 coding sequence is TGTGCCAGCTCATCCCCTACTAACTATGGCTACACCTTC.